This is a list of T cell receptor beta chains from one sample in a study of cytomegalovirus exposure and HLA in healthy donors. The data were produced by immunoSEQ multiplex PCR, yet TCRdb's version contains in-frame clones alone and is incomplete. The sample carries more than 140,000 clones, around 80% recorded once. The sample consisted of PBMCs. The source of these receptors is a man aged 18 to 30 in good health and CMV-seropositive. Both conserved end residues are part of each CDR3. The D gene is left open where the match is weak. Expanded clones are given a class, and other clones once, few, many or no size at all.

D	size	V	length	J	CDR3	DNA
TRBD1	NA	TRBV6-1	13	TRBJ1-1	CASIPGGKSEAFF	TGTGCCAGCATCCCAGGGGGGAAGTCCGAAGCTTTCTTT
TRBD1	few	TRBV28	15	TRBJ2-6	CASSTDRAGANVLTF	TGTGCCAGCAGTACGGACAGGGCTGGGGCCAACGTCCTGACTTTC
NA	NA	TRBV11-2	14	TRBJ1-2	CASSPTTGSYGYTF	TGTGCCAGCAGCCCCACCACAGGGTCCTATGGCTACACCTTC
NA	NA	TRBV28	13	TRBJ1-2	CASSLYPSYGYTF	TGTGCCAGCAGTTTATACCCGAGCTATGGCTACACCTTC
TRBD2	few	TRBV9	17	TRBJ2-7	CASSVGSGGSRPYEQYF	TGTGCCAGCAGCGTAGGATCTGGCGGGAGTAGACCCTACGAGCAGTACTTC
TRBD1	once	TRBV2	13	TRBJ2-2	CASSGTGSRELFF	TGTGCCAGCAGTGGGACAGGGAGTAGGGAGCTGTTTTTT
NA	once	TRBV29-1	15	TRBJ1-2	CSVEIRRPGGYGYTF	TGCAGCGTTGAGATCAGGAGGCCGGGAGGCTATGGCTACACCTTC
TRBD2	NA	TRBV5-6	13	TRBJ2-5	CASSLGLAGEQYF	TGTGCCAGCAGCTTGGGACTAGCGGGTGAGCAGTACTTC
NA	NA	TRBV2	15	TRBJ1-5	CASSSQGNSNQPQHF	TGTGCCAGCAGTTCGCAGGGAAACAGCAATCAGCCCCAGCATTTT
NA	NA	TRBV6-1	12	TRBJ2-1	CASSGQYNEQFF	TGTGCCAGCAGTGGGCAATACAATGAGCAGTTCTTC
TRBD1	NA	TRBV6-4	15	TRBJ2-3	CASSFGTGGKDTQYF	TGTGCCAGCAGCTTCGGGACAGGGGGCAAAGATACGCAGTATTTT
NA	few	TRBV28	14	TRBJ1-1	CASISRGGRTEAFF	TGTGCCAGCATCTCACGGGGGGGGCGGACTGAAGCTTTCTTT
TRBD2	few	TRBV15	15	TRBJ2-1	CATTTRGGRYNEQFF	TGTGCCACCACTACGAGGGGCGGGAGGTACAATGAGCAGTTCTTC
NA	NA	TRBV11-2	16	TRBJ2-7	CASSLWGYRDIYEQYF	TGTGCCAGCAGCTTATGGGGCTACCGGGACATTTACGAGCAGTACTTC
TRBD1	NA	TRBV15	16	TRBJ1-5	CATSRGTGYSNQPQHF	TGTGCCACCAGCCGCGGGACAGGGTATAGCAATCAGCCCCAGCATTTT
NA	NA	TRBV4-1	14	TRBJ1-5	CASSLGGVGQPQHF	TGCGCCAGCAGCCTGGGGGGGGTTGGTCAGCCCCAGCATTTT
NA	NA	TRBV28	14	TRBJ1-2	CASSFGGGQYGYTF	TGTGCCAGCAGCTTCGGGGGGGGGCAGTATGGCTACACCTTC
NA	many	TRBV27	15	TRBJ2-2	CASRGGTTNTGELFF	TGTGCCAGCAGGGGCGGGACCACGAACACCGGGGAGCTGTTTTTT
TRBD2	few	TRBV25-1	18	TRBJ2-3	CASSEERNGRARTDTQYF	TGTGCCAGCAGTGAAGAAAGGAACGGGAGGGCCCGTACAGATACGCAGTATTTT
NA	NA	TRBV5-1	13	TRBJ2-5	CASSLRSQETQYF	TGCGCCAGCAGCTTGCGGTCTCAAGAGACCCAGTACTTC
TRBD2	NA	TRBV15	17	TRBJ2-1	CATSRDRAGASYNEQFF	TGTGCCACCAGCAGAGATCGAGCGGGAGCCTCCTACAATGAGCAGTTCTTC
TRBD1	once	TRBV19	15	TRBJ2-1	CASSLDRGPYNEQFF	TGTGCCAGTAGTCTTGACAGGGGCCCGTACAATGAGCAGTTCTTC
NA	NA	TRBV18	13	TRBJ1-1	CASSPLTGTEAFF	TGTGCCAGCTCACCGCTTACCGGGACTGAAGCTTTCTTT
TRBD1	NA	TRBV27	21	TRBJ2-6	CASSLLVPGQGMGSGANVLTF	TGTGCCAGCAGTTTATTAGTCCCGGGACAGGGGATGGGTTCTGGGGCCAACGTCCTGACTTTC
NA	NA	TRBV6-5	14	TRBJ2-2	CASSLQGNTGELFF	TGTGCCAGCAGCTTACAGGGAAACACCGGGGAGCTGTTTTTT